This paragraph covers one T cell receptor beta chain sequence. The antigen is not known. Graft material was processed, releasing intraepithelial and lamina propria lymphocytes. This specimen belongs to a study of graft-versus-host responses after intestinal transplantation. Study-wide background: Tacrolimus and steroids were given for about 3 years to all recipients after anti-thymocyte globulin induction. Overall study results and limits: Recipient-marrow GvH clones were detected, some having first appeared in ileum or blood.

Some clones are missing from TCRdb's copy, which holds only in-frame ones; the method was immunoSEQ multiplex PCR. The repertoire holds 11,000 to 15,000 clones, with over 60% as singletons. The material sequenced was ileum tissue, taken about 26 days after intestinal transplant. This clonotype was obtained from a human patient who received an intestinal transplant, so some T cells may come from the graft donor.

The CDR3 loop is CASSLGRGGDYNEQFF. CDR3 nucleotides: TGTGCCAGCAGCTTAGGTCGGGGAGGGGACTACAATGAGCAGTTCTTC. The chain is built from TRBV7-3 and TRBJ2-1; 7 nucleotides align to TRBD2. Trimming took 2 bases from V and 3 from J; bases not matched to a gene: 7. The CDR3 has 16 residues. CDR1 is SGHTA and CDR2 is FQGTGA in the germline V gene. Combining the CDR3 with reference TRBV7-3 and TRBJ2-1 gives the whole variable domain GAGVSQTPSNKVTEKGKYVELRCDPISGHTALYWYRQSLGQGPEFLIYFQGTGAADDSGLPNDRFFAVRPEGSVSTLKIQRTERGDSAVYLCASSLGRGGDYNEQFFGPGTRLTVL.